The TCR beta chain under discussion was sequenced for a study of siplizumab effects on memory and regulatory T cells. Study-level points and caveats: In controls, under 30% of mappable alloreactive CD4+ clones were Treg-derived on average, versus roughly 69% with siplizumab. The authors did not confirm suppressive function in proliferating Tregs from siplizumab cultures. Memory T cells appeared less diverse than naive cells, which seemed to contribute substantially to alloresponse.

Comments on this clone: Its antigen is unknown. A junction boundary mismatches the germline segment, possibly from a read error.

The study assayed around 9 x 10^4 TCR templates per sample. Assay: immunoSEQ multiplex PCR; the TCRdb copy retains only in-frame clones and omits some. The sample records over 65,000 clones, 93% being singletons. Germline CDR1 is SGHDN and CDR2 is FVKESK. There are 15 residues in the CDR3. The receptor was isolated from a human donor in good health. The sequencing sample was made of CD8+ T cells sorted from blood. V is TRBV14 and J is TRBJ2-3; 9 bases map to TRBD2. CDR3 in amino acids: CASTQEAGGADTQYF. For the CDR3, the DNA is TGTGCCAGCACCCAAGAAGCGGGGGGCGCAGATACGCAGTATTTT.